This is a list of T cell receptor beta chains from one sample in a study of OX40 agonist ivuxolimab in advanced cancers. Assay: immunoSEQ multiplex PCR; the TCRdb copy retains only in-frame clones and omits some. The sample gives 77,000 or so clones, 75% to 95% of which show up once; 0.43% is in the top ten. The specimen comprised CD4+ or CD8+ T cells sorted from blood, sampled in a trial of the OX40 agonist ivuxolimab. Every receptor here comes from an adult with an advanced solid tumor such as melanoma, head and neck, liver or kidney cancer. CDR3s include the opening cysteine and the closing phenylalanine or tryptophan. D genes are given only for firm matches. Not all rows give a size; the values are once, few, many and, for expanded clones, a class.

V gene: TRBV7-9
D gene: .
clone size: .
J gene: TRBJ2-1
CDR3 DNA: TGTGCCAGCAGCTTACATGAGCAGTTCTTC
CDR3 protein: CASSLHEQFF

V gene: TRBV2
D gene: .
clone size: .
J gene: TRBJ1-1
CDR3 DNA: TGTGCCAGCAGGCGGGACACTGAAGCTTTCTTT
CDR3 protein: CASRRDTEAFF

V gene: TRBV7-2
D gene: .
clone size: .
J gene: TRBJ1-1
CDR3 DNA: TGTGCCAGCAGCTTGGTCCACAGAGACACTGAAGCTTTCTTT
CDR3 protein: CASSLVHRDTEAFF

V gene: TRBV19
D gene: .
clone size: .
J gene: TRBJ1-5
CDR3 DNA: TGTGCCAGTGGCCCGGGACCTCTTCAGCCCCAGCATTTT
CDR3 protein: CASGPGPLQPQHF

V gene: TRBV6-5
D gene: .
clone size: few
J gene: TRBJ2-7
CDR3 DNA: TGTGCCAGCAGCCTTGGGTGGAGGGGCGAGCAGTACTTC
CDR3 protein: CASSLGWRGEQYF

V gene: TRBV4-1
D gene: .
clone size: .
J gene: TRBJ1-2
CDR3 DNA: TGCGCCAGCAGCCAAGATGGAGCGCCTGGGGGGGTCTATGGCTACACCTTC
CDR3 protein: CASSQDGAPGGVYGYTF

V gene: TRBV28
D gene: .
clone size: .
J gene: TRBJ2-6
CDR3 DNA: TGTGCCAGCAGTTTCGGGACATTCCCTGGGGCCAACGTCCTGACTTTC
CDR3 protein: CASSFGTFPGANVLTF

V gene: TRBV27
D gene: TRBD1
clone size: .
J gene: TRBJ1-4
CDR3 DNA: TGTGCCAGCAGTCCCTGGACAGGGGGCGATGAAAAACTGTTTTTT
CDR3 protein: CASSPWTGGDEKLFF

V gene: TRBV27
D gene: TRBD2
clone size: .
J gene: TRBJ2-1
CDR3 DNA: TGTGCCAGCAGTTTACGGGGGACTAGCGGCTACAATGAGCAGTTCTTC
CDR3 protein: CASSLRGTSGYNEQFF

V gene: TRBV2
D gene: TRBD1
clone size: .
J gene: TRBJ2-3
CDR3 DNA: TGTGCCAGCAGTGAGGTGACAGGGTTTCATACGCAGTATTTT
CDR3 protein: CASSEVTGFHTQYF

V gene: TRBV7-2
D gene: TRBD2
clone size: .
J gene: TRBJ2-7
CDR3 DNA: TGTGCCAGCAGCTTAGTTGTAGCGGGAGCAAGCGAGCAGTACTTC
CDR3 protein: CASSLVVAGASEQYF

V gene: TRBV11-3
D gene: .
clone size: .
J gene: TRBJ2-3
CDR3 DNA: TGTGCCAGCAGCAGTCGACTAGGCGACACAGATACGCAGTATTTT
CDR3 protein: CASSSRLGDTDTQYF

V gene: TRBV30
D gene: .
clone size: .
J gene: TRBJ1-1
CDR3 DNA: TGTGCCTGGAGTGTATCCGGGTTAGGCACTGAAGCTTTCTTT
CDR3 protein: CAWSVSGLGTEAFF

V gene: TRBV5-4
D gene: TRBD1
clone size: few
J gene: TRBJ1-2
CDR3 DNA: TGTGCCAGCAGCTTCCGGGACAGGGATCATGGCTACACCTTC
CDR3 protein: CASSFRDRDHGYTF

V gene: TRBV27
D gene: .
clone size: .
J gene: TRBJ2-7
CDR3 DNA: TGTGCCAGCGGCTGGGCCAGAAAAGGGACCTACGAGCAGTACTTC
CDR3 protein: CASGWARKGTYEQYF

V gene: TRBV2
D gene: .
clone size: .
J gene: TRBJ1-5
CDR3 DNA: TGTGCCAGCAGTGGGTCCGCTGCAATCCAGCCCCAGCATTTT
CDR3 protein: CASSGSAAIQPQHF

V gene: TRBV5-6
D gene: .
clone size: .
J gene: TRBJ2-1
CDR3 DNA: TGTGCCAGCAGCTCCAATATTTACCTGGAGCAGTTCTTC
CDR3 protein: CASSSNIYLEQFF

V gene: TRBV6-1
D gene: .
clone size: .
J gene: TRBJ2-1
CDR3 DNA: TGTGCCAGCAGTGAAGACGCGCTGGGTGAGCAGTTCTTC
CDR3 protein: CASSEDALGEQFF

V gene: TRBV4-2
D gene: .
clone size: .
J gene: TRBJ2-7
CDR3 DNA: TGTGCCAGCAGCCCTATGGACAGAGCCTACGAGCAGTACTTC
CDR3 protein: CASSPMDRAYEQYF

V gene: TRBV6-4
D gene: .
clone size: once
J gene: TRBJ1-1
CDR3 DNA: TGTGCCAGCAGTGATTCGGGGTTCACTGAAGCTTTCTTT
CDR3 protein: CASSDSGFTEAFF

V gene: TRBV7-8
D gene: .
clone size: .
J gene: TRBJ2-7
CDR3 DNA: TGTGCCAGCAGCTTAAGGTTGAGGGCAACGCGCTACGAGCAGTACTTC
CDR3 protein: CASSLRLRATRYEQYF

V gene: TRBV5-8
D gene: .
clone size: .
J gene: TRBJ1-1
CDR3 DNA: TGTGCCAGCAGCTTGAGCGGGGCCTCGAACACTGAAGCTTTCTTT
CDR3 protein: CASSLSGASNTEAFF

V gene: TRBV27
D gene: TRBD1
clone size: .
J gene: TRBJ1-4
CDR3 DNA: TGTGCCAGCAGTTCGGACAGGGTCAGGGAAAAACTGTTTTTT
CDR3 protein: CASSSDRVREKLFF

V gene: TRBV19
D gene: TRBD2
clone size: .
J gene: TRBJ2-2
CDR3 DNA: TGTGCCAGTAGGGGAAGCGGGAGTGGGACCGGGGAGCTGTTTTTT
CDR3 protein: CASRGSGSGTGELFF

V gene: TRBV7-2
D gene: .
clone size: few
J gene: TRBJ2-7
CDR3 DNA: TGTGCCAGCAGCTTAGCGGTGGGGGGTCGAGGCGAGCAGTACTTC
CDR3 protein: CASSLAVGGRGEQYF

V gene: TRBV6-5
D gene: .
clone size: once
J gene: TRBJ2-3
CDR3 DNA: TGTGCCGCTGGGAGGGGGCTTTCCACAGATACGCAGTATTTT
CDR3 protein: CAAGRGLSTDTQYF

V gene: TRBV7-9
D gene: TRBD1
clone size: .
J gene: TRBJ2-6
CDR3 DNA: TGTGCCAGCAGGGGACAGGTCGCTGGGGCCAACGTCCTGACTTTC
CDR3 protein: CASRGQVAGANVLTF

V gene: TRBV28
D gene: .
clone size: .
J gene: TRBJ1-2
CDR3 DNA: TGTGCCAGCAGTCCTCCTGTGGGGGGCTATGGCTACACCTTC
CDR3 protein: CASSPPVGGYGYTF

V gene: TRBV6-4
D gene: .
clone size: .
J gene: TRBJ1-1
CDR3 DNA: TGTGCCAGCAGTGACTCCGATCGTGACACTGAAGCTTTCTTT
CDR3 protein: CASSDSDRDTEAFF

V gene: TRBV27
D gene: TRBD1
clone size: once
J gene: TRBJ1-4
CDR3 DNA: TGTGCCAGCAGTCGAGGACAGGGCGGATATGAAAAACTGTTTTTT
CDR3 protein: CASSRGQGGYEKLFF

V gene: TRBV5-1
D gene: .
clone size: .
J gene: TRBJ1-1
CDR3 DNA: TGCGCCAGCGCGACTACAGGTCGGGGAAACACTGAAGCTTTCTTT
CDR3 protein: CASATTGRGNTEAFF

V gene: TRBV28
D gene: .
clone size: .
J gene: TRBJ2-1
CDR3 DNA: TGTGCCAGCAGTTTAGGGACGCGCTCCTACAATGAGCAGTTCTTC
CDR3 protein: CASSLGTRSYNEQFF

V gene: TRBV28
D gene: .
clone size: .
J gene: TRBJ2-6
CDR3 DNA: TGTGCCAGCAGTTATTTGTGGGGGACTGGGGCCAACGTCCTGACTTTC
CDR3 protein: CASSYLWGTGANVLTF

V gene: TRBV6-6
D gene: TRBD1
clone size: once
J gene: TRBJ2-5
CDR3 DNA: TGTGCCAGCAGTTACGGGCAGGGGGCCCGGGAGACCCAGTACTTC
CDR3 protein: CASSYGQGARETQYF

V gene: TRBV5-4
D gene: .
clone size: once
J gene: TRBJ2-7
CDR3 DNA: TGTGCCAGCAGCCCCCTGGGCCGGGACACCTCCTACGAGCAGTACTTC
CDR3 protein: CASSPLGRDTSYEQYF

V gene: TRBV6-5
D gene: TRBD1
clone size: .
J gene: TRBJ1-2
CDR3 DNA: TGTGCCAGCAGCCGACAGGGGGCCATCACCTTC
CDR3 protein: CASSRQGAITF

V gene: TRBV7-2
D gene: .
clone size: .
J gene: TRBJ2-4
CDR3 DNA: TGTGCCAGCAGCCAAGGATTCGTTCAGTACTTC
CDR3 protein: CASSQGFVQYF

V gene: TRBV6-5
D gene: .
clone size: .
J gene: TRBJ1-1
CDR3 DNA: TGTGCCAGCAGTTACTCGTATATGGCCATGAACACTGAAGCTTTCTTT
CDR3 protein: CASSYSYMAMNTEAFF

V gene: TRBV4-3
D gene: .
clone size: .
J gene: TRBJ2-3
CDR3 DNA: TGCGCCAGCAGCCAAGATTCCGGCAGGGGCGTCGATACGCAGTATTTT
CDR3 protein: CASSQDSGRGVDTQYF

V gene: TRBV5-4
D gene: .
clone size: .
J gene: TRBJ1-6
CDR3 DNA: TGTGCCAGCAGCTTGGATGGGAGTAATTCACCCCTCCACTTT
CDR3 protein: CASSLDGSNSPLHF

V gene: TRBV2
D gene: TRBD2
clone size: few
J gene: TRBJ2-2
CDR3 DNA: TGTGCCAGCAGTGGGGCTAGCGGGAGACCCACCGGGGAGCTGTTTTTT
CDR3 protein: CASSGASGRPTGELFF

V gene: TRBV19
D gene: .
clone size: once
J gene: TRBJ2-3
CDR3 DNA: TGTGCCACTGAAGGGATCACAGATACGCAGTATTTT
CDR3 protein: CATEGITDTQYF

V gene: TRBV7-9
D gene: .
clone size: once
J gene: TRBJ2-5
CDR3 DNA: TGTGCCAGCAGGGCTACTAACCAAGAGACCCAGTACTTC
CDR3 protein: CASRATNQETQYF

V gene: TRBV13
D gene: TRBD2
clone size: .
J gene: TRBJ2-5
CDR3 DNA: TGTGCCAGCAGCTCCCGGACTAGCGGGACATCGGGAGAGACCCAGTACTTC
CDR3 protein: CASSSRTSGTSGETQYF

V gene: TRBV18
D gene: TRBD1
clone size: .
J gene: TRBJ1-3
CDR3 DNA: TGTGCCAGCTCCCCGGACAGGGCGCTCTCTGGAAACACCATATATTTT
CDR3 protein: CASSPDRALSGNTIYF

V gene: TRBV7-7
D gene: TRBD1
clone size: .
J gene: TRBJ2-7
CDR3 DNA: TGTGCCAGCAGCCCCTATGGACAGGGGGCAAACGAGCAGTACTTC
CDR3 protein: CASSPYGQGANEQYF

V gene: TRBV7-8
D gene: TRBD1
clone size: .
J gene: TRBJ1-2
CDR3 DNA: TGTGCCAGCAGCCTTAGAGGCAGGGGGGAAGTCCTCGACTATGGCTACACCTTC
CDR3 protein: CASSLRGRGEVLDYGYTF

V gene: TRBV19
D gene: .
clone size: once
J gene: TRBJ2-6
CDR3 DNA: TGTGCCAGTAGTATATGGGGGTCAGGGGCCAACGTCCTGACTTTC
CDR3 protein: CASSIWGSGANVLTF

V gene: TRBV21-1
D gene: .
clone size: .
J gene: TRBJ2-5
CDR3 DNA: TGTGCCAGCAGCAAATTTAGACAACGACTCTGCCAAGAGACCCAGTACTTC
CDR3 protein: CASSKFRQRLCQETQYF

V gene: TRBV7-8
D gene: TRBD1
clone size: .
J gene: TRBJ2-7
CDR3 DNA: TGTGCCAGCAGCCGGGGGACAGGGGGCCACGAGCAGTACTTC
CDR3 protein: CASSRGTGGHEQYF

V gene: TRBV7-2
D gene: .
clone size: .
J gene: TRBJ1-3
CDR3 DNA: TGTGCCAGCAGCTTAGTTGTAACCTCTGGAAACACCATATATTTT
CDR3 protein: CASSLVVTSGNTIYF

V gene: TRBV18
D gene: TRBD2
clone size: .
J gene: TRBJ2-5
CDR3 DNA: TGTGCCAGCTCCCCCCTGGTGGCGGGAGGGCTACCAGAGACCCAGTACTTC
CDR3 protein: CASSPLVAGGLPETQYF

V gene: TRBV9
D gene: .
clone size: .
J gene: TRBJ2-7
CDR3 DNA: TGTGCCAGCAGCGTTGGACTATCCCTAAACTACGAGCAGTACTTC
CDR3 protein: CASSVGLSLNYEQYF